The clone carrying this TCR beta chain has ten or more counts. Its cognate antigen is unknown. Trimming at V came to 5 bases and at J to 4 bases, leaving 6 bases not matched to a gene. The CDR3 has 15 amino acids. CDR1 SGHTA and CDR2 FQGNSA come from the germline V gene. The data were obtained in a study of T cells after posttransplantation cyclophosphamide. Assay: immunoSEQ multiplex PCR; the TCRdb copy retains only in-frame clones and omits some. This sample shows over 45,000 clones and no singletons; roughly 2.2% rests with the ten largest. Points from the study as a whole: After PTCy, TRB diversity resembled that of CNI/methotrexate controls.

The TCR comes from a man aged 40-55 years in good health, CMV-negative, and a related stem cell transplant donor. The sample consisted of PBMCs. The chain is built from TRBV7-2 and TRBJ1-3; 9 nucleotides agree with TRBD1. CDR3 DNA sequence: TGTGCCAGCAGCCCCCGGACAGGGGAAGGAAACACCATATATTTT. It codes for CASSPRTGEGNTIYF.